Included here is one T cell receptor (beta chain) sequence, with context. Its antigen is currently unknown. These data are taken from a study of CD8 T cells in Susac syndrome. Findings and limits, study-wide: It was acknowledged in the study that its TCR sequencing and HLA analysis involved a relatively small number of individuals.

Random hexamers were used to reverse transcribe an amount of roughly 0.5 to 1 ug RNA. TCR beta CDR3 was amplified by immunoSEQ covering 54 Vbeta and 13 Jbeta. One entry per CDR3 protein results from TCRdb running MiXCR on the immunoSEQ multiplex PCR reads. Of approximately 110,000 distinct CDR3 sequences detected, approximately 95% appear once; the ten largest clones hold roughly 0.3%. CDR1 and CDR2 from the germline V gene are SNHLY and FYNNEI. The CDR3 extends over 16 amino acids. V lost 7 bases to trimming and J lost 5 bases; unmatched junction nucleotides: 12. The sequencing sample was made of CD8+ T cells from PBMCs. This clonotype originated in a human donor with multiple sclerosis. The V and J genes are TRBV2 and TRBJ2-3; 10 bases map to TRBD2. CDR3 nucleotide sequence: TGTGCCAGCACCTTCCTTGAGCGGGAGGGCCGAGATACGCAGTATTTT. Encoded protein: CASTFLEREGRDTQYF.